This T cell receptor beta chain comes out of a study of metastatic and nonmetastatic thyroid tumors. This clone occurred once. One end of the junction fails to match germline, which may point to a read error. From the PCR reads, TCRdb re-called clones with MiXCR. The top ten clones hold less than 20% of a sample with tens of thousands of clones, under 25% of them seen once. Germline V gene data show CDR1 as SEHNR and CDR2 as FQNEAQ (reference sequence). The CDR3 consists of 13 residues. Treatment of any kind had been given to no patient before thyroid surgery. This clonotype was obtained from a female donor with papillary thyroid cancer or a benign thyroid nodule (not recorded which). Some clones in this sample may be carry-over from other donors' samples. The specimen was blood. The chain joins TRBV7-9 to TRBJ2-5; D unclear. The CDR3 sequence: CASSPPLVETQHF. CDR3 DNA: TGTGCCAGCAGCCCCCCGCTGGTGGAGACGCAGCACTTC. Looking up the rest from reference TRBV7-9 and TRBJ2-5 gives the full variable domain: DTGVSQNPRHKITKRGQNVTFRCDPISEHNRLYWYRQTLGQGPEFLTYFQNEAQLEKSRLLSDRFSAERPKGSFSTLEIQRTEQGDSAMYLCASSPPLVETQHFGPGTRLLVL.